This T cell receptor (beta chain) comes out of a study of shared clonotypes between healthy human individuals. Study summary: A couple of female and a few male donors aged 18 to 49 were enrolled.

Data came from immunoSEQ multiplex PCR; TCRdb stores just in-frame clones and leaves some out. The sample has 2 million to 2.5 million clones, approximately 94% seen once. Study-level findings and limits: The donor pool, a small one, limited the genetic and exposure-history diversity represented. Relative to their counterparts shared across all four donors, non-shared clonotypes exhibited diminished generation probabilities. Across a handful of donors, naive CD4 shared around 5.3%, naive CD8 more than 3%, memory CD4 approximately 2.5%, memory CD8 over 0.3%.

Worth noting for this clone: Its antigen remains unidentified.

The TCR originated in a man between 18 and 29 years old in good health. Some clones in this sample may be carry-over from other donors' samples. Sequenced: naive CD4+ T cells from PBMCs. Subset here: CD45RA+ positively selected.

DNA for the CDR3: TGTGCCAGCAGCTTAGGTAGGGGGACAAACCCCTCTGGAAACACCATATATTTT. The encoded protein is CASSLGRGTNPSGNTIYF. The J gene is TRBJ1-3, the V gene TRBV7-9, with D perhaps matching TRBD1 (6 bases). The CDR3 has 18 amino acids. The V end lost 1 base, the J end lost 0 bases, and 16 bases lay between the germline ends. Germline loops: CDR1 SEHNR, CDR2 FQNEAQ (reference sequence).